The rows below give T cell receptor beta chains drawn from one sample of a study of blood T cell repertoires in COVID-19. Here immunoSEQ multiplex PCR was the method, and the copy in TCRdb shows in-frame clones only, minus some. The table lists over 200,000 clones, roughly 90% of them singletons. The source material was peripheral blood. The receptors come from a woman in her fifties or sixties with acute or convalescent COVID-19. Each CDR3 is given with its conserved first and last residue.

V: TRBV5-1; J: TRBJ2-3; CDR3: CASTSGTSGSADTQYF
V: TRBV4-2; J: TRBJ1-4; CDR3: CASSREPQGSNEKLFF
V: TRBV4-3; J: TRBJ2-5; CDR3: CASSQVPLAVTQYF
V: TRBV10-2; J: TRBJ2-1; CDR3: CASRTSAYNEQFF
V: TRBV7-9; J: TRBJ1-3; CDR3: CASSIYRDRSGNTIYF
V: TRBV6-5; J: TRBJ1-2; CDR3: CASSRTGIGYTF
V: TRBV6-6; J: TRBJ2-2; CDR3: CASSLVWGANTGELFF
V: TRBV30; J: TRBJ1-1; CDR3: CAWSEGAEAEAFF
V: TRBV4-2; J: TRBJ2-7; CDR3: CASRPSGGSYEQYF
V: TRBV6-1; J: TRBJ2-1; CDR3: CASSERDPGNNEQFF
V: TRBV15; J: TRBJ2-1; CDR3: CATNRDSYNEQFF
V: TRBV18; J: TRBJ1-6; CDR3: CASSPQHSTAAPLHF
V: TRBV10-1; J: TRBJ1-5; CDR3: CASSGTVNQPQHF
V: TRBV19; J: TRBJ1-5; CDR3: CASSPTGTRVRQPQHF
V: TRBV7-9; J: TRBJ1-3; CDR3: CASSLATGSAGNTIYF
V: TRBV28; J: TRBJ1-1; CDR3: CASGLGGPTEAFF
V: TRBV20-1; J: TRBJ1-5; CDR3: CSARSGQPQHF
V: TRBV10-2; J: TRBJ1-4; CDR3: CASSEFDRENEKLFF
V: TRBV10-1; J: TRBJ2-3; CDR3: CASSQAGTSTDTQYF
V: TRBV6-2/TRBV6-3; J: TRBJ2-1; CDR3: CASSHGHEQFF
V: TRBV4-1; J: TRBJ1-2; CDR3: CASSQALGGIGYTF
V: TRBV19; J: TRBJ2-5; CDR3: CASSMGRSGPKGETQYF
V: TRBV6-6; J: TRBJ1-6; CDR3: CASSPGGGLNNSPLHF
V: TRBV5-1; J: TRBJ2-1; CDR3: CASNVGSNNEQFF
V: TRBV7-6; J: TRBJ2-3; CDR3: CASSGQGATRDTQYF
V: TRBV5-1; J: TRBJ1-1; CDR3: CASSLGIRSDTEAFF
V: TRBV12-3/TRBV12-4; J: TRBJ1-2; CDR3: CASSLGLNYGYTF
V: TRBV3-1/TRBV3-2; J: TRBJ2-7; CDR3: CASSQDLGSGRVYEQYF
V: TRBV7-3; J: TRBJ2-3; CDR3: CASSPRTEGGLNTQYF
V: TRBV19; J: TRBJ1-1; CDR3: CASRATGGGTEAFF
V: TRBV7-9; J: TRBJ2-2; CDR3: CASTLASTGELFF
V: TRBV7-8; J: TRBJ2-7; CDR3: CASSLLSLISYEQYF
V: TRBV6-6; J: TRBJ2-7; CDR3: CATRRAGNHEQYF
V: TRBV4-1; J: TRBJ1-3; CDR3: CASSQSRGSGNTIYF
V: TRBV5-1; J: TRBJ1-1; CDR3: CASSFDRGDEAFF
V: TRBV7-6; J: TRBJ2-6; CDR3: CASSLTGGVSGANVLTF
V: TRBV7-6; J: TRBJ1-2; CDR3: CASTPDGQGAGGYTF
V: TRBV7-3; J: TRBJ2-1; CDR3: CASSPALAGGMNEQFF
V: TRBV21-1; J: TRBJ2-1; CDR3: CASSKAFRDRVVDEQFF
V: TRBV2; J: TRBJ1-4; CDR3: CASRVDRGHEKLFF
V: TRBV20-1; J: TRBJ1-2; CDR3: CSAFRGGGYTF
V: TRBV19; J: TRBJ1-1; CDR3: CASAGRLNLNTEAFF
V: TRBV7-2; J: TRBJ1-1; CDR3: CASRTSGGPATEAFF
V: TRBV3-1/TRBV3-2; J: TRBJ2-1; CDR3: CASSRRGTRSLGEQFF
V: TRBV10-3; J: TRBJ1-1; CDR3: CATQGGAEAFF
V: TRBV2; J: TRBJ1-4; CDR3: CASSAGTGLNEKLFF
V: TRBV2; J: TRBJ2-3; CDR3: CASSEGGSLWDTQYF